These 4 T cell receptor beta chains were all obtained from the same sample, sequenced in a study of OX40 agonist ivuxolimab in advanced cancers. The method was immunoSEQ multiplex PCR; TCRdb's version includes in-frame clones alone and lacks a portion of them. Found here are tens of thousands of clones, roughly nine tenths of them singletons; the top ten hold over 9.5%. Material: CD4+ or CD8+ T cells sorted from blood, obtained in a trial of the OX40 agonist ivuxolimab. The receptor source for this set is an adult with an advanced solid tumor such as melanoma, head and neck, liver or kidney cancer.

The chain recombines TRBV7-9 with TRBJ2-6, with 8 positions matching TRBD1. V lost 5 bases to trimming and J lost 4 bases; unmatched junction nucleotides: 16. The CDR3 spans 19 residues. CDR1 and CDR2 from the germline V gene are SEHNR and FQNEAQ (reference sequence). CDR3 bases: TGTGCCAGCAGCCCCCAACGGCAGGGGGCGTCGGGAGGGGCCAACGTCCTGACTTTC. Translated, it gives CASSPQRQGASGGANVLTF.

The V gene is TRBV5-1, the J gene TRBJ1-6, with D perhaps TRBD1 (5 bases). Germline V lookup: CDR1 SGHRS, CDR2 YFSETQ. The CDR3 covers 14 residues. V dropped 4 bases and J dropped 6 bases, with 11 bases sitting between them. Here the CDR3 reads CASSQGRLNSPLHF. In nucleotides, the CDR3 is TGCGCCAGCAGCCAGGGACGTCTTAATTCACCCCTCCACTTT.

The V gene is TRBV6-6, the J gene TRBJ2-7, with 7 bases fitting TRBD1. The V and J ends lost 4 bases and 3 bases, in that order; junction bases with no gene match: 9. Germline V lookup: CDR1 MNHNY, CDR2 SVGAGI (reference sequence). This CDR3 region has 15 residues. CDR3 nucleotides: TGTGCCAGCAGTTCTACCCGGGACAGCCTCTACGAGCAGTACTTC. This sequence encodes CASSSTRDSLYEQYF.

V gene TRBV28 combines with J gene TRBJ2-3; TRBD2 matches 11 bases. V lost 1 base to trimming and J lost 2 bases; unmatched junction nucleotides: 14. Germline CDR1 MDHEN, CDR2 SYDVKM. The CDR3 extends over 20 amino acids. The chain's CDR3 is CASSLLLSGRAVKFTDTQYF. The CDR3 region has the DNA TGTGCCAGCAGTTTATTGCTTAGCGGGAGGGCCGTAAAGTTCACAGATACGCAGTATTTT.